The rows below give T cell receptor beta chains drawn from one sample of a study of blood T cell repertoires in COVID-19. Measured with immunoSEQ multiplex PCR; TCRdb has only the in-frame clones, and not every one. Among about 97,000 clones listed, 88% were seen once. The specimen sequenced was peripheral blood. The receptors shown here come from a man between 50 and 59 years old with COVID-19, enrolled during active disease. Each CDR3 is given with its conserved first and last residue. The D gene is left open where the match is weak. Clone sizes are given selectively: once, few, many, or a class where the clone is expanded.

j_call: TRBJ2-3
clone_size: NA
d_call: TRBD2
v_call: TRBV2
cdr3_nt: TGTGCCAGCAGTACTACTAGCGGGGGGGAGGCAGATACGCAGTATTTT
cdr3_aa: CASSTTSGGEADTQYF

j_call: TRBJ2-3
clone_size: NA
d_call: NA
v_call: TRBV7-9
cdr3_nt: TGTGCCAGCAGCTTAGGGCGGGGGCCTAGCACAGATACGCAGTATTTT
cdr3_aa: CASSLGRGPSTDTQYF

j_call: TRBJ2-7
clone_size: NA
d_call: NA
v_call: TRBV15
cdr3_nt: TGTGCCACCAGCAGAGATTACGGGATGGGCGAGCAGTACTTC
cdr3_aa: CATSRDYGMGEQYF

j_call: TRBJ1-5
clone_size: NA
d_call: NA
v_call: TRBV27
cdr3_nt: TGTGCCAGCAGTTTATCGGTCGGAGGGGTCAATCAGCCCCAGCATTTT
cdr3_aa: CASSLSVGGVNQPQHF

j_call: TRBJ2-1
clone_size: once
d_call: TRBD2
v_call: TRBV4-1
cdr3_nt: TGCGCCAGCAGCCAAGTAGCGGGGGGAAATGAGCAGTTCTTC
cdr3_aa: CASSQVAGGNEQFF

j_call: TRBJ2-1
clone_size: NA
d_call: TRBD2
v_call: TRBV7-3
cdr3_nt: TGTGCCAGCAGCTCTACTAGCGGACTAGCAATCCATGAGCAGTTCTTC
cdr3_aa: CASSSTSGLAIHEQFF

j_call: TRBJ1-6
clone_size: once
d_call: NA
v_call: TRBV18
cdr3_nt: TGTGCCAGCTCACCAGTTCGTAATTCACCCCTCCACTTT
cdr3_aa: CASSPVRNSPLHF

j_call: TRBJ1-2
clone_size: few
d_call: NA
v_call: TRBV9
cdr3_nt: TGTGCCAGCAGGAGGGGAGTCAACAGGGACGACTATGGCTACACCTTC
cdr3_aa: CASRRGVNRDDYGYTF

j_call: TRBJ2-3
clone_size: NA
d_call: TRBD2
v_call: TRBV11-2
cdr3_nt: TGTGCCAGCAGCTTCGGGGGGGGCACAGATACGCAGTATTTT
cdr3_aa: CASSFGGGTDTQYF

j_call: TRBJ1-4
clone_size: NA
d_call: NA
v_call: TRBV5-8
cdr3_nt: TGTGCCAGCAGCTTGCGAGCAACTAATGAAAAACTGTTTTTT
cdr3_aa: CASSLRATNEKLFF

j_call: TRBJ2-2
clone_size: NA
d_call: TRBD1
v_call: TRBV9
cdr3_nt: TGTGCCAGCAGCCGGGAAGGACAGGGTTTCACCGGGGAGCTGTTTTTT
cdr3_aa: CASSREGQGFTGELFF

j_call: TRBJ2-7
clone_size: NA
d_call: NA
v_call: TRBV23-1
cdr3_nt: TGCGCCAGCAGTCAATACACGGAGAGCTCCTACGAGCAGTACTTC
cdr3_aa: CASSQYTESSYEQYF

j_call: TRBJ2-5
clone_size: NA
d_call: TRBD2
v_call: TRBV9
cdr3_nt: TGTGCCAGCAGCGTAGGGCTAGCGGGGAAAGAGACCCAGTACTTC
cdr3_aa: CASSVGLAGKETQYF

j_call: TRBJ2-5
clone_size: once
d_call: TRBD2
v_call: TRBV7-2
cdr3_nt: TGTGCCAGCAGCAGAGCTAATAGCGGGGGGGAGACCCAGTACTTC
cdr3_aa: CASSRANSGGETQYF

j_call: TRBJ2-7
clone_size: NA
d_call: NA
v_call: TRBV11-2
cdr3_nt: TGTGCCAGCAGCTTAGATAGGCACAGGGCTTACGAGCAGTACTTC
cdr3_aa: CASSLDRHRAYEQYF

j_call: TRBJ1-1
clone_size: NA
d_call: NA
v_call: TRBV6-2/TRBV6-3
cdr3_nt: TGTGCCAGCAGTTTCGGGAACACTGAAGCTTTCTTT
cdr3_aa: CASSFGNTEAFF

j_call: TRBJ2-1
clone_size: NA
d_call: NA
v_call: TRBV9
cdr3_nt: TGTGCCAGCAGCGTAGAGAGGTTCACTGAGCAGTTCTTC
cdr3_aa: CASSVERFTEQFF

j_call: TRBJ2-2
clone_size: NA
d_call: TRBD1
v_call: TRBV5-1
cdr3_nt: TGCGCCAGCAGCTCGGGACAGGGGTACACCGGGGAGCTGTTTTTT
cdr3_aa: CASSSGQGYTGELFF

j_call: TRBJ1-4
clone_size: NA
d_call: NA
v_call: TRBV5-1
cdr3_nt: TGCGCCAGCAGCAGTGACACTGAAAAACTGTTTTTT
cdr3_aa: CASSSDTEKLFF

j_call: TRBJ1-5
clone_size: NA
d_call: NA
v_call: TRBV19
cdr3_nt: TGTGCCAGTAGTATGGCGGGCAGCAATCAGCCCCAGCATTTT
cdr3_aa: CASSMAGSNQPQHF

j_call: TRBJ2-3
clone_size: once
d_call: TRBD1
v_call: TRBV5-1
cdr3_nt: TGCGCCAGCAGCTTAGGGACAGGGGCAGATACGCAGTATTTT
cdr3_aa: CASSLGTGADTQYF

j_call: TRBJ2-2
clone_size: NA
d_call: TRBD2
v_call: TRBV9
cdr3_nt: TGTGCCAGCAGCGCCGGACTAGCGGAATCCCGGGAGCTGTTTTTT
cdr3_aa: CASSAGLAESRELFF

j_call: TRBJ1-4
clone_size: NA
d_call: NA
v_call: TRBV27
cdr3_nt: TGTGCCAGCACCTTAGTAGGGGCAGGACAAGAAAAACTGTTTTTT
cdr3_aa: CASTLVGAGQEKLFF

j_call: TRBJ2-7
clone_size: few
d_call: TRBD1
v_call: TRBV29-1
cdr3_nt: TGCAGCGTTGGACAGGGGCCGCTCTACGAGCAGTACTTC
cdr3_aa: CSVGQGPLYEQYF

j_call: TRBJ1-6
clone_size: NA
d_call: NA
v_call: TRBV27
cdr3_nt: TGTGCCAGCAGTTTATTGCCCCCGATCGGGTCTCGGATAAGCTCCTATAATTCACCCCTCCACTTT
cdr3_aa: CASSLLPPIGSRISSYNSPLHF

j_call: TRBJ1-1
clone_size: NA
d_call: NA
v_call: TRBV3-1/TRBV3-2
cdr3_nt: TGTGCCAGCAGCCAAGTGAACGGTGAAGCTTTCTTT
cdr3_aa: CASSQVNGEAFF

j_call: TRBJ1-2
clone_size: NA
d_call: TRBD1
v_call: TRBV11-1
cdr3_nt: TGTGCCAGCAGAGCCGGGACAGAGCTTTATGGCGGCTACACCTTC
cdr3_aa: CASRAGTELYGGYTF

j_call: TRBJ1-1
clone_size: NA
d_call: NA
v_call: TRBV4-2
cdr3_nt: TGTGCCAGCAGCCAGGAGCGACAGGACACTGAAGCTTTCTTT
cdr3_aa: CASSQERQDTEAFF

j_call: TRBJ1-5
clone_size: NA
d_call: NA
v_call: TRBV30
cdr3_nt: TGTGCCTGGAGTGTTGCTAACAATCAGCCCCAGCATTTT
cdr3_aa: CAWSVANNQPQHF

j_call: TRBJ2-1
clone_size: NA
d_call: NA
v_call: TRBV12-1
cdr3_nt: TGTGCCAGCAGCTCCCGGACTAGCGCCTACAATGAGCAGTTCTTC
cdr3_aa: CASSSRTSAYNEQFF

j_call: TRBJ2-1
clone_size: NA
d_call: NA
v_call: TRBV2
cdr3_nt: TGTGCCAGCATTGGACAGTCCTACAATGAGCAGTTCTTC
cdr3_aa: CASIGQSYNEQFF

j_call: TRBJ1-5
clone_size: NA
d_call: TRBD1
v_call: TRBV4-2
cdr3_nt: TGTGCCAGCAGCCAAGGAGACAGGGACAGCAATCAGCCCCAGCATTTT
cdr3_aa: CASSQGDRDSNQPQHF

j_call: TRBJ1-2
clone_size: NA
d_call: NA
v_call: TRBV11-1
cdr3_nt: TGTGCCAGCAGCACCCAGGGGTGGAGCTACACCTTC
cdr3_aa: CASSTQGWSYTF

j_call: TRBJ1-1
clone_size: NA
d_call: TRBD1
v_call: TRBV28
cdr3_nt: TGTGCCAGCAGTCCGGTACAGGGGTTGAACACTGAAGCTTTCTTT
cdr3_aa: CASSPVQGLNTEAFF